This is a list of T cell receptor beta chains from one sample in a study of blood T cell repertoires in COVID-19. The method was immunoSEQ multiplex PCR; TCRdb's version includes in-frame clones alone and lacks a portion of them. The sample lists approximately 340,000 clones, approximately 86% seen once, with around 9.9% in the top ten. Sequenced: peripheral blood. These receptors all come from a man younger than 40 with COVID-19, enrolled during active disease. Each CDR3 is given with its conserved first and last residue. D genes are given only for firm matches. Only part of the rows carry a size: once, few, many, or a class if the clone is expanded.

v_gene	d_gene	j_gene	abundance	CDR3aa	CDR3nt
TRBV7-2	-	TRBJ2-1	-	CASSLVRYNEQFF	TGTGCCAGCAGCTTAGTCAGGTACAATGAGCAGTTCTTC
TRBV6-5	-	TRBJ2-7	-	CASIGGNPYEQYF	TGTGCCAGCATTGGAGGGAACCCCTACGAGCAGTACTTC
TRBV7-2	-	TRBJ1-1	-	CASSPRSGKTEAFF	TGTGCCAGCAGCCCCCGGTCGGGGAAGACTGAAGCTTTCTTT
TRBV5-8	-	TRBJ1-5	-	CASSLCLELTSNQPQHF	TGTGCCAGCAGCTTGTGTTTGGAGTTAACTAGCAATCAGCCCCAGCATTTT
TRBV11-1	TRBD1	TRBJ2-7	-	CASSQTGTGGTYEQYF	TGTGCCAGCAGCCAAACCGGGACAGGGGGGACCTACGAGCAGTACTTC
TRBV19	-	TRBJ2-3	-	CASKRVDAFTDTQYF	TGTGCCAGTAAGAGGGTTGATGCTTTCACAGATACGCAGTATTTT
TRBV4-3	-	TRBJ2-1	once	CASSQDEAGEQFF	TGCGCCAGCAGCCAAGATGAGGCGGGGGAGCAGTTCTTC
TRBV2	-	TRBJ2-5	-	CASRKRDSPQTQYF	TGTGCCAGCAGGAAAAGGGACTCCCCGCAGACCCAGTACTTC
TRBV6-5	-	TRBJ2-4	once	CASSTRESNIQYF	TGTGCCAGCAGCACCCGGGAGTCAAACATTCAGTACTTC
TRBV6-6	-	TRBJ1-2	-	CASSYSDRLNQYGYTF	TGTGCCAGCAGTTACTCGGACAGACTGAACCAATATGGCTACACCTTC
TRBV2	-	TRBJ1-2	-	CASRYRTVNGYTF	TGTGCCAGCAGATACAGGACGGTAAATGGCTACACCTTC
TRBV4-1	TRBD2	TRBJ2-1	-	CASSQNKLAGGPEQFF	TGCGCCAGCAGCCAAAATAAACTAGCGGGGGGACCGGAGCAGTTCTTC
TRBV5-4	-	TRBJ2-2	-	CASSFWQANTGELFF	TGTGCCAGCAGCTTCTGGCAGGCGAACACCGGGGAGCTGTTTTTT
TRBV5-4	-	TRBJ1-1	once	CASSSYTGGEEAFF	TGTGCCAGCAGCAGCTACACTGGGGGGGAAGAAGCTTTCTTT
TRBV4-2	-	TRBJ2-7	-	CASSHLYEQYF	TGTGCCAGCAGCCACCTCTACGAGCAGTACTTC
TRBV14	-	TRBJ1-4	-	CASSQRPPLNRATNEKLFF	TGTGCCAGCAGCCAACGACCCCCCTTAAACAGGGCGACTAATGAAAAACTGTTTTTT
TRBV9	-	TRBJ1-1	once	CASSVDQNTEAFF	TGTGCCAGCAGCGTAGATCAAAACACTGAAGCTTTCTTT
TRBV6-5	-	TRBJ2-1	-	CASVERAISYNEQFF	TGTGCCAGCGTCGAGCGGGCTATCTCCTACAATGAGCAGTTCTTC
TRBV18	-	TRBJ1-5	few	CASSPSTNSNQPQHF	TGTGCCAGCTCACCTTCGACAAATAGCAATCAGCCCCAGCATTTT
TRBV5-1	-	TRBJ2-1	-	CASSLGRTTAADEQFF	TGCGCCAGCAGCTTGGGGAGAACGACCGCGGCGGATGAGCAGTTCTTC
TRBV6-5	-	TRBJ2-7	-	CASSYSGGRGAYEQYF	TGTGCCAGCAGTTACTCTGGAGGCAGGGGGGCCTACGAGCAGTACTTC
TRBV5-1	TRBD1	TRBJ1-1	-	CASSLTGTVNTEAFF	TGCGCCAGCAGCTTAACCGGGACAGTGAACACTGAAGCTTTCTTT
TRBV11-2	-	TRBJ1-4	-	CASSLDLPGSTTNEKLFF	TGTGCCAGCAGCTTAGACTTACCGGGTTCCACAACTAATGAAAAACTGTTTTTT
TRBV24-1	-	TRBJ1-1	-	CATSDFRGATEAFF	TGTGCCACCAGTGATTTCAGGGGTGCCACTGAAGCTTTCTTT
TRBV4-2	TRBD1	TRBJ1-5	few	CASSQDRGRHQPQHF	TGTGCCAGCAGCCAGGACAGGGGGCGACATCAGCCCCAGCATTTT
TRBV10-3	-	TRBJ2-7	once	CAIRTGDSYEQYF	TGTGCCATCAGGACAGGCGACTCCTACGAGCAGTACTTC
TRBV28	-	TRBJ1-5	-	CASSPGQGGQPQHF	TGTGCCAGCAGCCCCGGCCAGGGCGGTCAGCCCCAGCATTTT
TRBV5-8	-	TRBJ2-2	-	CASSQLTRGTGELFF	TGTGCCAGCAGCCAACTTACACGGGGGACCGGGGAGCTGTTTTTT
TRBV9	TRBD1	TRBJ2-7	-	CASSARQGLYEQYF	TGTGCCAGCAGCGCTCGACAGGGTCTCTACGAGCAGTACTTC
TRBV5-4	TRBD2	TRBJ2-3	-	CASSLGVAGGQDTQYF	TGTGCCAGCAGCTTGGGGGTAGCGGGGGGGCAGGATACGCAGTATTTT
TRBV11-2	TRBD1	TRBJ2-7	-	CASNQGPGTGVNEQYF	TGTGCCAGCAACCAGGGGCCCGGGACAGGGGTGAACGAGCAGTACTTC
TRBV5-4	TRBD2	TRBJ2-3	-	CASKYSGATDTQYF	TGTGCCAGCAAGTATAGCGGGGCTACAGATACGCAGTATTTT
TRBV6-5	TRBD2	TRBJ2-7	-	CASSTRGAGSYEQYF	TGTGCCAGCAGCACCCGGGGAGCGGGGTCCTACGAGCAGTACTTC
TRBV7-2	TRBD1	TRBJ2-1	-	CASSSTTGTVYNEQFF	TGTGCCAGCAGCTCAACAACCGGGACAGTCTACAATGAGCAGTTCTTC
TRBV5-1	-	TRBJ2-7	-	CASSFVRGYEQYF	TGCGCCAGCAGCTTCGTAAGGGGGTACGAGCAGTACTTC
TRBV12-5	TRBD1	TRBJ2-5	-	CASGFDDRAQETQYF	TGTGCTAGTGGTTTCGACGACAGGGCTCAAGAGACCCAGTACTTC
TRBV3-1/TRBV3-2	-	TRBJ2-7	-	CASSPGAGSAYEQYF	TGTGCCAGCAGCCCCGGGGCGGGATCGGCCTACGAGCAGTACTTC
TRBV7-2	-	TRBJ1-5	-	CASSLGGGSQPQHF	TGTGCCAGCAGCTTAGGGGGGGGTTCGCAGCCCCAGCATTTT
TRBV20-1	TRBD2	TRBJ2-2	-	CSASPQRESYTGELFF	TGCAGTGCTAGTCCCCAGCGGGAGAGTTACACCGGGGAGCTGTTTTTT
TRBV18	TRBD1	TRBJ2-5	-	CASSLTPRTQGAVQETQYF	TGTGCCAGCTCACTAACCCCCCGTACACAGGGGGCCGTACAAGAGACCCAGTACTTC
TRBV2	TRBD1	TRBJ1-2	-	CASSENGAGGGYTF	TGTGCCAGCAGTGAAAATGGGGCAGGGGGTGGCTACACCTTC
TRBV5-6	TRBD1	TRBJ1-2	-	CASSLTTGGARGYTF	TGTGCCAGCAGCTTGACGACAGGGGGCGCACGGGGCTACACCTTC
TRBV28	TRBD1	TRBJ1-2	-	CASSPWTGTYGYTF	TGTGCCAGCAGTCCCTGGACAGGGACCTATGGCTACACCTTC
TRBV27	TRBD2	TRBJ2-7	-	CASQFKGGPLSSYEQYF	TGTGCCAGCCAGTTTAAGGGAGGGCCATTAAGCTCCTACGAGCAGTACTTC
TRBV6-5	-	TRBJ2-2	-	CASGLRFGELFF	TGTGCCAGCGGTCTCAGGTTCGGGGAGCTGTTTTTT
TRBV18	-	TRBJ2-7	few	CASSLDKYEQYF	TGTGCCAGCTCACTAGATAAGTACGAGCAGTACTTC
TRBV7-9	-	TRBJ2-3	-	CASSLAVGGTDTQYF	TGTGCCAGCAGCTTAGCCGTCGGGGGCACAGATACGCAGTATTTT
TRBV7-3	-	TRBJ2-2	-	CASGQGRNTGELFF	TGTGCCAGCGGGCAGGGTCGAAACACCGGGGAGCTGTTTTTT
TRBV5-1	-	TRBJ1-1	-	CASSLQGNTEAFF	TGCGCCAGCAGCTTACAGGGGAACACTGAAGCTTTCTTT
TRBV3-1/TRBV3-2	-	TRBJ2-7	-	CASSQRTEQYF	TGTGCCAGCAGCCAACGTACAGAGCAGTACTTC
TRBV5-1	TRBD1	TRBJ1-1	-	CASSLMSTRGTGDTEAFF	TGCGCCAGCAGCTTAATGTCGACCCGCGGGACAGGGGACACTGAAGCTTTCTTT
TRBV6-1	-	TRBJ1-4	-	CASSEGRGGRNEKLFF	TGTGCCAGCAGTGAAGGGAGGGGGGGAAGGAATGAAAAACTGTTTTTT
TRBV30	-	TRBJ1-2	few	CAWAMRRLGGYTF	TGTGCCTGGGCGATGAGGAGGCTCGGAGGCTACACCTTC
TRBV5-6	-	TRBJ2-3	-	CASSVNGDPSTDTQYF	TGTGCCAGCAGCGTGAACGGGGATCCAAGCACAGATACGCAGTATTTT
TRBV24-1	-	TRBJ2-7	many	CATSDRVGATYEQYF	TGTGCCACCAGTGATCGGGTAGGGGCGACCTACGAGCAGTACTTC
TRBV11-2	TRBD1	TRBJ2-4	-	CASSQRGQSKNIQYF	TGTGCCAGCAGCCAGAGGGGGCAGAGCAAAAACATTCAGTACTTC
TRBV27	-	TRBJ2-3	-	CASSLLAHSTDTQYF	TGTGCCAGCAGCCTACTAGCCCACAGCACAGATACGCAGTATTTT